The following is a T cell receptor beta chain sequence with its context. The data were taken from a study of CD8+CD57+ T cells in acquired aplastic anemia. The CDR3 is 16 amino acids. Trimming stripped 4 bases from V and 0 bases from J, with 14 bases between. Germline V gene sequence: CDR1 LNHNV, CDR2 YYDKDF (reference sequence). Genomic DNA acted as the template from which TCR beta VDJ combination and CDR3 sequence profiling were carried out. TCRdb analysed the reads with MiXCR anew, one entry per CDR3 protein. The sample consists of 400,000 to 450,000 distinct CDR3 sequences, about two thirds of them appearing once.

This TCR was recovered from a human donor in good health, serving as a control. The genes are TRBV15 and TRBJ2-3, with D possibly being TRBD2 (6 bases). The specimen sequenced was sorted CD4+, CD8+, or CD8+CD57+ T cells (not recorded which) from PBMCs. The CDR3 protein is CATSTEAGASTDTQYF. CDR3 DNA sequence: TGTGCCACCAGCACCGAAGCGGGTGCTAGCACAGATACGCAGTATTTT.